Presented here are 30 T cell receptor beta chains from one specimen sequenced in a study of T cell repertoires in cytomegalovirus infection. TCRdb analysed the reads with MiXCR anew, one entry per CDR3 protein. The data show 100,000 to 150,000 distinct CDR3 sequences, with roughly a quarter seen just once and about a third held by the top ten. These TCRs' antigens remain unknown. The sample taken for sequencing was PBMCs, sequenced either directly or after in vitro stimulation (not recorded which). These receptors all stem from a human donor in good health (CMV status not recorded). Some clones in this sample may be carry-over from other donors' samples.

CDR3 coding DNA: TGTGCCAGCAGTCCAGAGGACAGGGGGCTATGGGGCTACACCTTC. It specifies CASSPEDRGLWGYTF. The J gene is TRBJ1-2, the V gene TRBV28; TRBD1 matches at 11 bases. The J segment lost 8 bases and the V segment lost 5 bases, leaving 10 bases of the junction unmatched. Germline V CDR1 and CDR2: MDHEN, SYDVKM. This CDR3 region has 15 residues.

This clonotype has a handful of counts. V usage is TRBV18 and J usage is TRBJ2-1, with TRBD1 matching over 9 bases. Germline-derived CDR1 and CDR2 are KGHSH and LQKENI. Trimming removed 3 bases from V and 6 bases from J; junction bases left unmatched: 9. This CDR3 has 16 amino acids. CDR3 residues: CASSPPGTGKGNEQFF. CDR3 coding DNA: TGTGCCAGCTCACCGCCCGGGACAGGGAAGGGCAATGAGCAGTTCTTC.

This clonotype was counted ten times or more. The rearrangement links TRBV7-2 to TRBJ1-1; TRBD1 is a possible D gene (6 bases). Germline V gene sequence: CDR1 SGHTA, CDR2 FQGNSA. The ends were cut back, 5 bases at V and 1 base at J, with 14 bases in the middle. This CDR3 region has 15 residues. CDR3 loop: CASSRRGLGNTEAFF. The DNA of the CDR3 is TGTGCCAGCAGCCGCAGGGGTTTAGGGAACACTGAAGCTTTCTTT.

This clonotype was seen a handful of times. V gene TRBV12-3 or TRBV12-4 combines with J gene TRBJ2-4; possibly TRBD2 for D (6 bases). Trimming stripped 4 bases from V and 0 bases from J, with 13 bases between. CDR3 length equals 16 residues. The CDR3 nucleotides read TGTGCCAGCAGTTATGGACGGGGGTTAGCCAAAAACATTCAGTACTTC. This gives the protein CASSYGRGLAKNIQYF.

This chain connects TRBV18 to TRBJ2-3; 9 bases fit TRBD2. After removal of 2 bases from V and 3 bases from J, the junction contained 6 bases not matched to a gene. Germline CDR1 and CDR2: KGHSH and LQKENI. This CDR3 region has 16 residues. The CDR3 reads CASSPGSGSSTDTQYF. The DNA for the CDR3 is TGTGCCAGCTCACCAGGTAGCGGGAGTTCGACAGATACGCAGTATTTT. The variable domain in full, completed from reference TRBV18 and TRBJ2-3, reads NAGVMQNPRHLVRRRGQEARLRCSPMKGHSHVYWYRQLPEEGLKFMVYLQKENIIDESGMPKERFSAEFPKEGPSILRIQQVVRGDSAAYFCASSPGSGSSTDTQYFGPGTRLTVL.

This clonotype has a handful of counts. The chain is built from TRBV6-2 or TRBV6-3 and TRBJ2-1; 8 positions agree with TRBD1. The V gene's germline CDR1 is MNHEY and CDR2 SVGEGT. This CDR3 is built from 14 residues. V shed 6 bases and J 4 bases; nucleotides not matched to a gene: 5. The CDR3 reads CASRNRDRYNEQFF. The DNA for the CDR3 is TGTGCCAGCAGAAACCGGGACAGGTACAATGAGCAGTTCTTC.

This clonotype was counted a few times. The V call is TRBV27, the J call TRBJ2-7; perhaps D is TRBD1 or TRBD2 (5 bases each). Per germline, CDR1 MNHEY and CDR2 SMNVEV (reference sequence). CDR3 size: 15 residues. The V end lost 6 bases, the J end lost 3 bases, and 18 bases lay between the germline ends. The CDR3 DNA is TGTGCCAGCAGCCTCTCGGATGGGGGTCTCTACGAGCAGTACTTC. It translates to CASSLSDGGLYEQYF.

This sequence joins TRBV7-3 and TRBJ2-5; 11 nucleotides agree with TRBD2. With V trimmed by 5 bases and J by 1 base, 6 bases remained unmatched. The germline CDR1 and CDR2 sequences are SGHTA and FQGTGA. This CDR3 has 16 amino acids. In DNA form, the CDR3 reads TGTGCCAGCAGCCCTTATAGCGGGAGGGCCCAAGAGACCCAGTACTTC. This encodes CASSPYSGRAQETQYF.

The CDR3 DNA sequence: TGTGCCAGCAGCCAAGAACCAACAGGGGGACTCGGATACGAGCAGTACTTC. It translates to CASSQEPTGGLGYEQYF. This chain connects TRBV4-2 to TRBJ2-7, with TRBD1 identical over 8 bases. Germline values: CDR1 LGHNA, CDR2 YNFKEQ. V dropped 0 bases and J dropped 4; count of bases not matched to a gene: 11. The CDR3 is 17 amino acids.

This clonotype occurred many times. J is TRBJ2-5 and V is TRBV24-1, with D possibly TRBD2 on 6 matching bases. The germline V gene has CDR1 KGHDR and CDR2 SFDVKD. V was clipped by 6 bases and J by 7 bases, with 20 bases between them. The CDR3 totals 15 residues. CDR3 sequence: CATSLGGHLGGTQYF. CDR3 nucleotides: TGTGCCACCAGTCTGGGGGGTCACCTTGGGGGGACCCAGTACTTC.

V is TRBV6-2 or TRBV6-3 and J is TRBJ2-7, with D tentatively TRBD1 (5 bases). There are 13 residues in the CDR3. The V and J ends lost 4 bases and 5 bases respectively, with 12 bases between them. The germline CDR1 and CDR2 sequences are MNHEY and SVGEGT. In DNA, the CDR3 is TGTGCCAGCAGTTTGGACAATATTCACGAGCAGTACGTC. This encodes CASSLDNIHEQYV.

The chain is built from TRBV27 and TRBJ2-1, with TRBD2 identical over 10 bases. Germline V gives CDR1 MNHEY, CDR2 SMNVEV (reference sequence). The V gene end was trimmed by 3 bases and the J gene end by 7 bases; junction bases not matched to a gene: 6. The CDR3 runs to 15 residues. CDR3 residues: CASSLELAGSNEQFF. The CDR3 nucleotides read TGTGCCAGCAGTTTGGAACTAGCGGGGAGTAATGAGCAGTTCTTC.

This clonotype showed up just a few times. The CDR3 bases are TGTGCCAGCAGCCAAGGCGCAGGGAAAACCTACAATGAGCAGTTCTTC. The encoded protein is CASSQGAGKTYNEQFF. This chain uses TRBV14 with TRBJ2-1, with D perhaps TRBD1 (5 bases). V was pared by 1 base and J by 2 bases, with 12 bases between. CDR1 is SGHDN, CDR2 FVKESK, per germline. CDR3 length equals 16 residues.

This clonotype was seen only a few times. This sequence joins TRBV27 and TRBJ1-1, with D unresolved. Trimming shortened V by 2 bases and J by 3 bases, and 7 bases separated the two germline ends. CDR3 length: 13 amino acids. CDR1 MNHEY and CDR2 SMNVEV come from the germline V gene (reference sequence). Here the CDR3 reads CASSLGVHTEAFF. Written as DNA, the CDR3 is TGTGCCAGCAGTTTAGGGGTCCACACTGAAGCTTTCTTT.

Many counts were recorded for this clonotype. This sequence joins TRBV6-6 and TRBJ2-3, with TRBD2 identical over 7 bases. The CDR3 sequence is 15 residues long. Germline V gene sequence: CDR1 MNHNY, CDR2 SVGAGI (reference sequence). With V trimmed by 2 bases and J by 2 bases, 4 bases remained unmatched. For the CDR3, the DNA is TGTGCCAGCAGTTACACTACTAGCGACACAGATACGCAGTATTTT. Protein: CASSYTTSDTDTQYF.

The table lists this clonotype with a few counts. CDR3 DNA sequence: TGTGCCAGTAGCCGAGACAGGGCTGGAAACACCATATATTTT. The encoded protein is CASSRDRAGNTIYF. The chain combines TRBV19 with TRBJ1-3; 7 nucleotides match TRBD1. Germline CDR1 and CDR2: LNHDA and SQIVND (reference sequence). CDR3 length: 14 amino acids. Trimming removed 6 bases from V and 2 bases from J; junction bases left unmatched: 4.

The genes are TRBV12-3 or TRBV12-4 and TRBJ1-2, with 7 bases identical to TRBD1. CDR3 length equals 14 residues. Germline trimming cut 6 bases from V and 0 bases from J; bases unmatched to any gene: 4. The CDR3 loop is CASREGATNYGYTF. DNA for the CDR3: TGTGCCAGCAGGGAGGGGGCCACTAACTATGGCTACACCTTC.

The chain carries TRBV7-2 and TRBJ2-3; 9 bases are a match to TRBD2. Looked up from germline, CDR1 is SGHTA and CDR2 is FQGNSA. Losses at the gene ends were 1 base for V and 3 bases for J; bases not matched to a gene: 5. CDR3 length equals 16 residues. CDR3 region: CASSLGLAGWTDTQYF. The CDR3 nucleotides are TGTGCCAGCAGCTTAGGGCTAGCGGGATGGACAGATACGCAGTATTTT.

This chain connects TRBV6-2 or TRBV6-3 to TRBJ2-7; 7 bases are shared with TRBD2. This CDR3 region has 14 residues. With 8 bases clipped from V and 2 bases from J, the junction kept 9 bases outside the gene matches. Germline V lookup: CDR1 MNHEY, CDR2 SVGEGT. CDR3 bases: TGTGCCAGCTCATTCGGGGGGTTAACCTACGAGCAGTACGTC. Translated, it gives CASSFGGLTYEQYV.

The chain links TRBV28 to TRBJ2-7, with unresolved D. The CDR3 is 12 amino acids. Trimming shortened V by 7 bases and J by 4 bases, and 11 bases separated the two germline ends. Germline V lookup: CDR1 MDHEN, CDR2 SYDVKM. This CDR3 reads CASTSSRYEQYF. The CDR3, as DNA: TGTGCCAGCACCTCTTCCCGGTACGAGCAGTACTTC. The whole variable domain, remainder taken from reference TRBV28 and TRBJ2-7, is DVKVTQSSRYLVKRTGEKVFLECVQDMDHENMFWYRQDPGLGLRLIYFSYDVKMKEKGDIPEGYSVSREKKERFSLILESASTNQTSMYLCASTSSRYEQYFGPGTRLTVT.

On this clonotype: One end of the junction varies from germline; a read error may be responsible. The chain employs TRBV6-5 and TRBJ2-5, with D hard to call. In germline, CDR1 is MNHEY, CDR2 SVGAGI. This CDR3 contains 14 residues. The CDR3: CASTQLGYQETQDF. The CDR3 DNA is TGTGCCAGCACCCAATTGGGGTACCAAGAGACCCAGGACTTC.

This chain connects TRBV12-3 or TRBV12-4 to TRBJ2-2, with D tentatively TRBD1 (6 bases). V was shortened by 5 bases and J by 0 bases, with 13 bases between the two germline ends. The CDR3 is made up of 16 amino acids. CDR3 sequence reads: CASSPRGQANTGELFF. The CDR3 nucleotides read TGTGCCAGCAGTCCAAGGGGACAAGCGAACACCGGGGAGCTGTTTTTT.

This clonotype was recorded a few times. The rearrangement uses TRBV7-4 and TRBJ1-1, with D perhaps TRBD1 (5 bases). The CDR3 covers 14 residues. Between the trimmed V and J ends, which lost 2 bases and 1 base, there was a span of 8 bases. Germline V gives CDR1 SGHVT, CDR2 SQSDAQ. CDR3 in DNA: TGTGCCAGCAGCTTATCAGGGACGAACACTGAAGCTTTCTTT. Its translation is CASSLSGTNTEAFF.

This clonotype was seen ten or more times. V is TRBV7-6 and J is TRBJ2-7; tentatively, D is TRBD1 (6 bases). The CDR3 loop spans 13 amino acids. The V gene lost 3 bases and the J gene lost 9 bases, with 15 bases spanning the gap. Germline assignment: CDR1 SGHVS and CDR2 FNYEAQ. The CDR3 reads CASSLGAYEGQYF. The CDR3 nucleotides read TGTGCCAGCAGCTTGGGGGCTTATGAGGGGCAGTACTTC.

The sample holds many counts of this clonotype. V and J are TRBV7-2 and TRBJ2-1, with D maybe TRBD1 (6 bases). This CDR3 is 16 amino acids long. The germline gives CDR1 SGHTA, CDR2 FQGNSA. V was trimmed by 1 base and J by 5 bases, leaving 15 bases between them. The CDR3 nucleotides are TGTGCCAGCAGCTTAGTCGCATTGGGGACAAACAATGAGCAGTTCTTC. Translation: CASSLVALGTNNEQFF.

A few counts support this clonotype. The CDR3 DNA reads TGTGCCAGCAGTGAAAGCGGGAGGGCCTCGAAAGATACGCAGTATTTT. It specifies CASSESGRASKDTQYF. V is TRBV12-3 or TRBV12-4 and J is TRBJ2-3, with TRBD2 matching over 10 bases. The CDR3 has 16 residues. With 5 bases clipped from V and 5 bases from J, the junction kept 10 bases outside the gene matches.

This clonotype was counted a few times. This chain links TRBV30 with TRBJ1-1; possibly TRBD1 for D (5 bases). The CDR3 extends over 14 amino acids. Germline V CDR1 and CDR2: GTSNPN, SVGIG (reference sequence). The ends were cut back, 1 base at V and 0 bases at J, with 9 bases in the middle. In DNA, the CDR3 is TGTGCCTGGAGTGCGGGGGGAATGAACACTGAAGCTTTCTTT. Translation gives CAWSAGGMNTEAFF.

The chain combines TRBV11-3 with TRBJ2-5; D may be TRBD1 (6 bases). Trimming shortened V by 5 bases and J by 5 bases, and 12 bases separated the two germline ends. From germline, CDR1 is SGHNT and CDR2 YENEEA. The CDR3 has 13 amino acids. In nucleotides, the CDR3 is TGTGCCAGCAGCCACAGGGACCTCGAGACCCAGTACTTC. It is translated as CASSHRDLETQYF.

This clonotype was recorded many times. J is TRBJ2-1 and V is TRBV20-1, with D tentatively TRBD2 (5 bases). This CDR3 has 15 amino acids. V lost 0 bases and J 5 bases, leaving 14 bases between the germline ends. Germline V gene sequence: CDR1 DFQATT, CDR2 SNEGSKA (reference sequence). The DNA for the CDR3 is TGCAGTGCTAGAGATGGATCTAGCTACAACAATGAGCAGTTCTTC. Its protein product is CSARDGSSYNNEQFF.

This clonotype has ten or more counts. J is TRBJ2-3 and V is TRBV19; D may correspond to TRBD1 or TRBD2 (5 bases each). Germline V gene data show CDR1 as LNHDA and CDR2 as SQIVND (reference sequence). V was clipped by 8 bases and J by 1 base, with 13 bases between them. The CDR3 has 14 amino acids. The CDR3 sequence is CASSRGAGTDTQYF. Here the CDR3 DNA reads TGTGCCAGTTCTAGGGGAGCGGGCACAGATACGCAGTATTTT. Full variable domain (outside the CDR3, taken from reference TRBV19 and TRBJ2-3): DGGITQSPKYLFRKEGQNVTLSCEQNLNHDAMYWYRQDPGQGLRLIYYSQIVNDFQKGDIAEGYSVSREKKESFPLTVTSAQKNPTAFYLCASSRGAGTDTQYFGPGTRLTVL.